This T cell receptor (beta chain) was observed in a study of blood T cell repertoires in COVID-19. The assay was immunoSEQ multiplex PCR, and TCRdb's table has in-frame clones only and misses some. The sample yields around 75,000 clones, 80% seen once. Sample: peripheral blood. This clonotype originated in a man between 50 and 59 years old with COVID-19, enrolled during active disease.

The CDR3 sequence is CASSVRGGLLETQYF. CDR3 DNA: TGTGCCAGCAGTGTGCGCGGTGGTCTCTTAGAGACCCAGTACTTC. V usage is TRBV2 and J usage is TRBJ2-5; D is unresolved. This CDR3 is 15 amino acids long. Per the germline V gene, CDR1 is SNHLY and CDR2 is FYNNEI. Trimming left V 4 bases short and J 4 bases short, with 16 bases between. The variable domain in full, completed from reference TRBV2 and TRBJ2-5, reads EPEVTQTPSHQVTQMGQEVILRCVPISNHLYFYWYRQILGQKVEFLVSFYNNEISEKSEIFDDQFSVERPDGSNFTLKIRSTKLEDSAMYFCASSVRGGLLETQYFGPGTRLLVL.